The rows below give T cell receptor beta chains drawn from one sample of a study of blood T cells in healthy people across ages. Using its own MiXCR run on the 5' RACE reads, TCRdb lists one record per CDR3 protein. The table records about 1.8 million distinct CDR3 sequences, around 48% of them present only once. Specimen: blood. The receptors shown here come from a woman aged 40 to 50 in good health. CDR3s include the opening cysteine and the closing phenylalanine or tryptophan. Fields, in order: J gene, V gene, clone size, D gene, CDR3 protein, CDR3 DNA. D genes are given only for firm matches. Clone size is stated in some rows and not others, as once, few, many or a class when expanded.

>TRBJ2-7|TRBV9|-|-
CASSVKSGSYEQYF
TGTGCCAGCAGCGTAAAGTCAGGCTCCTACGAGCAGTACTTC
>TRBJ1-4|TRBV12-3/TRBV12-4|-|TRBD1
CASSEEGVRGQEKLFF
TGTGCCAGCAGTGAGGAGGGCGTCAGGGGGCAGGAAAAACTGTTTTTT
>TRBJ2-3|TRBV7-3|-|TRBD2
CASSLTVGLADTDTQYF
TGTGCCAGCAGCTTAACTGTAGGACTAGCGGACACAGATACGCAGTATTTT
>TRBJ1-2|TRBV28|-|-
CASSLGGAVSHYGYTF
TGTGCCAGCAGTCTAGGGGGGGCAGTTTCGCACTATGGCTACACCTTC
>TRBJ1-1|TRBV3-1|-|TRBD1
CASSSPRGDEAFF
TGTGCCAGCAGCAGCCCCAGGGGGGATGAAGCTTTCTTT
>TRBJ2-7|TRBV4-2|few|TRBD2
CASSQAVAGVNEQYF
TGTGCCAGCAGCCAAGCAGTAGCGGGGGTGAACGAGCAGTACTTC
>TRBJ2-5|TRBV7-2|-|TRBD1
CASSLELSGTERETQYF
TGTGCCAGCAGCTTAGAGCTATCCGGGACAGAACGGGAGACCCAGTACTTC
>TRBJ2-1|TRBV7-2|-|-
CASSLQAYNEQFF
TGTGCCAGCAGTCTGCAAGCCTACAATGAGCAGTTCTTC
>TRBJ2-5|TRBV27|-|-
CASSGQGVRETQYF
TGTGCCAGCAGTGGGCAGGGTGTGAGGGAGACCCAGTACTTC
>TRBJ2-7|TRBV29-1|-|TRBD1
CSVDSGRGRDEQYF
TGCAGCGTTGACTCTGGCAGGGGGCGGGACGAGCAGTACTTC
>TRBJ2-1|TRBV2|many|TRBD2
CASSPGTSGDNEQFF
TGTGCCAGCAGCCCCGGGACTAGCGGGGACAATGAGCAGTTCTTC
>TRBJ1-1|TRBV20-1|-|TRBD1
CSATTGVEAFF
TGCAGTGCTACTACAGGGGTTGAAGCTTTCTTT
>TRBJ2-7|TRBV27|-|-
CASGWGGYEQYF
TGTGCCAGCGGCTGGGGCGGGTACGAGCAGTACTTC
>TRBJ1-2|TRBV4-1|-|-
CASSQEGRPRGYTF
TGCGCCAGCAGCCAGGAAGGACGTCCGAGGGGCTACACCTTC
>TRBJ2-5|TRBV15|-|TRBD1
CATAPDRVRETQYF
TGTGCCACAGCGCCGGACAGGGTGAGGGAGACCCAGTACTTC
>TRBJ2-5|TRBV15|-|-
CATSRDGQRKQETQYF
TGTGCCACCAGCAGAGACGGACAGCGGAAACAAGAGACCCAGTACTTC
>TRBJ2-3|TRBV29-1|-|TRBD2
CSVEGSGGARDTQYF
TGCAGCGTTGAGGGTAGCGGGGGAGCTCGAGATACGCAGTATTTT
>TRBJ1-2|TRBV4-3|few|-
CASSHDRSYGYTF
TGCGCCAGCAGCCACGACAGATCTTATGGCTACACCTTC
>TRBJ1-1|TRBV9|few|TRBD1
CASSQWTGLSTEAFF
TGTGCCAGCAGCCAATGGACAGGGCTTTCCACTGAAGCTTTCTTT
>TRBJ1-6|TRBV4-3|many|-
CASSQDQGGDDSPLHF
TGCGCCAGCAGCCAAGATCAGGGAGGCGACGATTCACCCCTCCACTTT
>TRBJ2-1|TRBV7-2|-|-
CASSLGLPEQFF
TGTGCCAGCAGCTTAGGACTACCCGAGCAGTTCTTC
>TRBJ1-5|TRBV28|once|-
CASSFPHGSRNQPQHF
TGTGCCAGCAGCTTCCCCCACGGGAGCCGGAATCAGCCCCAGCATTTT
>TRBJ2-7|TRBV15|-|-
CATSREAQGGREQYF
TGTGCCACCAGCAGAGAAGCGCAAGGGGGGCGCGAGCAGTACTTC
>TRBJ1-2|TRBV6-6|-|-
CASSYDPGFYGYTF
TGTGCCAGCAGTTACGATCCCGGATTCTATGGCTACACCTTC
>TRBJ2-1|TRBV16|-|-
CASSQGASSEQFF
TGTGCCAGCAGCCAAGGGGCTAGCAGTGAGCAGTTCTTC
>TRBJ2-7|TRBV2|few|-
CASSEQGSSYEQYF
TGTGCCAGCAGTGAGCAGGGGTCCTCCTACGAGCAGTACTTC
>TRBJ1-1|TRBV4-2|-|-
CASSQLPGQPSTEAFF
TGTGCCAGCAGCCAACTCCCAGGACAGCCAAGCACTGAAGCTTTCTTT
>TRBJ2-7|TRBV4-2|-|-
CASSSDMRDYEQYF
TGTGCCAGCAGCTCGGACATGAGGGATTACGAGCAGTACTTC
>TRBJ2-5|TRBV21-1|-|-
CASSPTGQGGTSGQETQYF
TGTGCCAGCAGCCCTACGGGACAGGGAGGGACTAGCGGCCAAGAGACCCAGTACTTC
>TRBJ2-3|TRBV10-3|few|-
CAIATGTDTQYF
TGTGCCATCGCGACTGGCACAGATACGCAGTATTTT
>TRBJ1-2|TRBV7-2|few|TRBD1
CASSSQGANYGYTF
TGTGCCAGCAGCTCCCAGGGGGCCAACTATGGCTACACCTTC
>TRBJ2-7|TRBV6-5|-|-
CASSPTFASYEQYF
TGTGCCAGCAGCCCAACATTCGCCTCCTACGAGCAGTACTTC